Presented here are 12 T cell receptor beta chains from one specimen sequenced in a study of blood T cell repertoires in COVID-19. The method was immunoSEQ multiplex PCR; TCRdb's version includes in-frame clones alone and lacks a portion of them. The sample lists about 100,000 clones, just over 85% occurring once. Sequencing input: peripheral blood. The receptors here all came from a human donor in a cohort sampled during active COVID-19.

The genes are TRBV28 and TRBJ2-5; 7 nucleotides align to TRBD1. Germline-derived CDR1 and CDR2 are MDHEN and SYDVKM. V lost 8 bases to trimming and J lost 5 bases; unmatched junction nucleotides: 11. The CDR3 is 14 amino acids. CDR3 sequence (DNA): TGTGCCAGCTCTCCGGGACAGCGACCGGAGACCCAGTACTTC. Translated: CASSPGQRPETQYF.

The rearrangement joins TRBV5-5 to TRBJ2-7; 9 nucleotides match TRBD1. Germline V CDR1 and CDR2: SGHKS, YYEKEE (reference sequence). The CDR3 runs to 14 residues. Germline trimming cut 3 bases from V and 2 bases from J; bases unmatched to any gene: 3. CDR3 nucleotides: TGTGCCAGCAGCTCGGGACAGGGAGCCTACGAGCAGTACTTC. Translated, it gives CASSSGQGAYEQYF. Together with reference TRBV5-5 and TRBJ2-7, the CDR3 gives the full variable domain: DAGVTQSPTHLIKTRGQQVTLRCSPISGHKSVSWYQQVLGQGPQFIFQYYEKEERGRGNFPDRFSARQFPNYSSELNVNALLLGDSALYLCASSSGQGAYEQYFGPGTRLTVT.

CDR3 protein: CASSPKGTSGRGRETQYF. CDR3 nucleotide sequence: TGTGCCAGCAGCCCGAAGGGGACTAGCGGGAGAGGGAGGGAGACCCAGTACTTC. The rearrangement links TRBV7-3 to TRBJ2-5, with 14 bases identical to TRBD2. The CDR3 extends over 18 amino acids. The V and J ends lost 5 bases and 5 bases, in that order; junction bases with no gene match: 13. Per germline, CDR1 SGHTA and CDR2 FQGTGA.

Of note for this clone: One end of the junction fails to match germline, which may point to a read error. This chain joins TRBV7-9 and TRBJ2-7, with 11 bases that match TRBD1. The CDR3 has 15 residues. The germline V gene encodes CDR1 SEHNR and CDR2 FQNEAQ (reference sequence). Written as DNA, the CDR3 is TGTGCCAGCAGCTTAGACGGTGGCGGGACAGGGGGGTTCAACTTC. The encoded protein is CASSLDGGGTGGFNF. Full variable domain (missing parts from reference TRBV7-9 and TRBJ2-7): DTGVSQNPRHKITKRGQNVTFRCDPISEHNRLYWYRQTLGQGPEFLTYFQNEAQLEKSRLLSDRFSAERPKGSFSTLEIQRTEQGDSAMYLCASSLDGGGTGGFNFGPGTRLTVT.

This chain uses TRBV19 with TRBJ2-1, with D perhaps matching TRBD1 (6 bases). Germline CDR1 is LNHDA and CDR2 is SQIVND (reference sequence). CDR3 size: 15 residues. V was cut by 3 bases and J by 0 bases, with 9 bases left in between. CDR3 protein: CASSIRTASYNEQFF. In DNA form, the CDR3 reads TGTGCCAGTAGTATTAGGACAGCCTCCTACAATGAGCAGTTCTTC. The full variable domain, in which reference TRBV19 and TRBJ2-1 provide the parts outside the CDR3, is DGGITQSPKYLFRKEGQNVTLSCEQNLNHDAMYWYRQDPGQGLRLIYYSQIVNDFQKGDIAEGYSVSREKKESFPLTVTSAQKNPTAFYLCASSIRTASYNEQFFGPGTRLTVL.

The rearrangement links TRBV7-2 to TRBJ2-6, with D unclear. Germline CDR1 is SGHTA and CDR2 is FQGNSA. The V and J ends lost 8 bases and 0 bases respectively, with 17 bases between them. This CDR3 is 17 amino acids long. The CDR3 coding sequence is TGTGCCAGCCTGAACGACAAGCACCCCTCTGGGGCCAACGTCCTGACTTTC. Translating it yields CASLNDKHPSGANVLTF.

The chain uses TRBV5-4 and TRBJ2-5, with D hard to call. Germline CDR1 reads SGHNT; CDR2 reads YYREEE (reference sequence). The CDR3 is 12 amino acids. Trimming left V 4 bases short and J 5 bases short, with 9 bases between. CDR3 DNA: TGTGCCAGCAGCCTTCGTCGGGAGACCCAGTACTTC. Its protein is CASSLRRETQYF.

The CDR3 bases are TGTGCCAGCAGTGAAGAGGGGGAGGGCCCCTACGAGCAGTACTTC. It codes for CASSEEGEGPYEQYF. The chain uses TRBV6-4 and TRBJ2-7; D perhaps matches TRBD2 (7 bases). Germline CDR1 is MRHNA and CDR2 is SNTAGT. CDR3 length: 15 amino acids. Trimming pared 3 bases from V and 2 bases from J, leaving 14 bases between.

In DNA form, the CDR3 reads TGTGCCACCAGAGGGACAGGGCCCACCGGGGAGCTGTTTTTT. Translation gives CATRGTGPTGELFF. The chain recombines TRBV15 with TRBJ2-2; 9 nucleotides agree with TRBD1. Trimming removed 6 bases from V and 4 bases from J; junction bases left unmatched: 3. Germline V gene data show CDR1 as LNHNV and CDR2 as YYDKDF (reference sequence). The CDR3 is 14 residues long. The entire variable domain, with the rest obtained from reference TRBV15 and TRBJ2-2, is as follows: DAMVIQNPRYQVTQFGKPVTLSCSQTLNHNVMYWYQQKSSQAPKLLFHYYDKDFNNEADTPDNFQSRRPNTSFCFLDIRSPGLGDTAMYLCATRGTGPTGELFFGEGSRLTVL.

The rearrangement uses TRBV5-1 and TRBJ1-5; 7 bases align to TRBD1. CDR1 is SGHRS, CDR2 YFSETQ, per germline. The V gene end was trimmed by 4 bases and the J gene end by 5 bases; junction bases not matched to a gene: 3. The CDR3 is 13 residues long. The CDR3 region has the DNA TGCGCCAGCAGCATTACAGGGGATCAGCCCCAGCATTTT. This gives the protein CASSITGDQPQHF.

The J gene is TRBJ2-4, the V gene TRBV3-1 (or the pseudogene TRBV3-2), with a possible D match to TRBD2 (5 bases). V lost 0 bases to trimming and J lost 7 bases, with 13 bases between them. CDR1 and CDR2 (germline): LGHDT, YNNKEL (reference sequence). This CDR3 contains 15 residues. The CDR3: CASSQEGPRGNIQYF. The CDR3 DNA is TGTGCCAGCAGCCAAGAGGGTCCCCGAGGGAACATTCAGTACTTC.

This chain connects TRBV11-2 to TRBJ2-1, with 8 bases lining up with TRBD1. The germline CDR1 and CDR2 sequences are SGHAT and FQNNGV. The CDR3 length is 17 residues. Losses at the gene ends were 5 bases for V and 7 bases for J; bases not matched to a gene: 16. The CDR3 loop reads CASSRPLTGALWNEQFF. CDR3 in DNA: TGTGCCAGCAGCCGCCCCTTGACAGGGGCTTTATGGAATGAGCAGTTCTTC. Supplemented by reference TRBV11-2 and TRBJ2-1, the full variable domain reads EAGVAQSPRYKIIEKRQSVAFWCNPISGHATLYWYQQILGQGPKLLIQFQNNGVVDDSQLPKDRFSAERLKGVDSTLKIQPAKLEDSAVYLCASSRPLTGALWNEQFFGPGTRLTVL.